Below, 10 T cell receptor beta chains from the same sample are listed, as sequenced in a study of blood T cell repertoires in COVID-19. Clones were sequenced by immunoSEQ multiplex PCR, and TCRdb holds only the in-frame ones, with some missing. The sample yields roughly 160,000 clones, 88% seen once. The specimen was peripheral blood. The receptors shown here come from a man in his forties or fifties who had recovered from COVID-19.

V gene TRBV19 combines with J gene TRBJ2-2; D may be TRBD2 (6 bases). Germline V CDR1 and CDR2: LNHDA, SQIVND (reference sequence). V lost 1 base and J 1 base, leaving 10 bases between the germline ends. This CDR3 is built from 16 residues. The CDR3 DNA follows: TGTGCCAGTAGTATAGGGAGACTAGGGAACACCGGGGAGCTGTTTTTT. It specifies CASSIGRLGNTGELFF. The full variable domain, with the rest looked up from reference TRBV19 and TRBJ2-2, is DGGITQSPKYLFRKEGQNVTLSCEQNLNHDAMYWYRQDPGQGLRLIYYSQIVNDFQKGDIAEGYSVSREKKESFPLTVTSAQKNPTAFYLCASSIGRLGNTGELFFGEGSRLTVL.

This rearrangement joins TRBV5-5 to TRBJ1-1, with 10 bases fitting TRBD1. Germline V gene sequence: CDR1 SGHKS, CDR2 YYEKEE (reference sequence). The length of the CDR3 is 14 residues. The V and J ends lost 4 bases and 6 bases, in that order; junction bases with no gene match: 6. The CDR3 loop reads CASSQSGTGAEAFF. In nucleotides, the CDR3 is TGTGCCAGCAGCCAATCCGGGACAGGGGCTGAAGCTTTCTTT.

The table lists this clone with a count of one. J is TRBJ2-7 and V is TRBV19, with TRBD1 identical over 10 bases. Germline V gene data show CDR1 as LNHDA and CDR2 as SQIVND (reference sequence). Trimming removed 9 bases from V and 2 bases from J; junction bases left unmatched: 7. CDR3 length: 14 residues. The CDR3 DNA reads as TGTGCCAGCTCGGGACAGGGGTGGGCCTACGAGCAGTACTTC. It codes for CASSGQGWAYEQYF. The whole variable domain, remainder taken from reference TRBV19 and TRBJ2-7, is DGGITQSPKYLFRKEGQNVTLSCEQNLNHDAMYWYRQDPGQGLRLIYYSQIVNDFQKGDIAEGYSVSREKKESFPLTVTSAQKNPTAFYLCASSGQGWAYEQYFGPGTRLTVT.

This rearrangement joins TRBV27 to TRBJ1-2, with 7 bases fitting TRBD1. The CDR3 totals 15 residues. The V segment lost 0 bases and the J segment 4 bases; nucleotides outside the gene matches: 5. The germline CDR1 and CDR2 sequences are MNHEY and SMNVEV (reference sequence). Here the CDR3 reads CASSLSVAGGYGYTF. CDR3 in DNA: TGTGCCAGCAGTTTATCGGTAGCAGGGGGCTATGGCTACACCTTC.

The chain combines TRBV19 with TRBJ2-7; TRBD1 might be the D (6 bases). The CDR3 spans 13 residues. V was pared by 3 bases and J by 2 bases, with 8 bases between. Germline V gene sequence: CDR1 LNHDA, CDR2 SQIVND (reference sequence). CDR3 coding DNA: TGTGCCAGTAGTATTCAGGGGCCCTACGAGCAGTACTTC. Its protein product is CASSIQGPYEQYF.

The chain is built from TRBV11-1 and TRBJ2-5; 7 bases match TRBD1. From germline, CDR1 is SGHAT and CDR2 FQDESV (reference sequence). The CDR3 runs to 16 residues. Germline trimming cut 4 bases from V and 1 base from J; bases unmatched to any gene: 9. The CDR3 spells CASSSRGTPAQETQYF. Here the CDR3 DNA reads TGTGCCAGCAGCTCCAGGGGGACACCCGCCCAAGAGACCCAGTACTTC.

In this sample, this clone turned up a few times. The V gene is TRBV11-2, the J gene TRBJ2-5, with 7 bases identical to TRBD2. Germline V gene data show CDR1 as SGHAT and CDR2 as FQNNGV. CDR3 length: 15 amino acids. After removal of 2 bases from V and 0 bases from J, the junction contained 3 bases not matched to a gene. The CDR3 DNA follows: TGTGCCAGCAGCTTACAGGGAGGGTACCAAGAGACCCAGTACTTC. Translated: CASSLQGGYQETQYF.

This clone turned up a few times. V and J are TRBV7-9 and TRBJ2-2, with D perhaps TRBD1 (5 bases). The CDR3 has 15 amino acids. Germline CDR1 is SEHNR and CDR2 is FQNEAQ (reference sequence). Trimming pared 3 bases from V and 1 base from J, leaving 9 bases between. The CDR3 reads CASSFETVNTGELFF. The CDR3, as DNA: TGTGCCAGCAGCTTTGAGACAGTGAACACCGGGGAGCTGTTTTTT.

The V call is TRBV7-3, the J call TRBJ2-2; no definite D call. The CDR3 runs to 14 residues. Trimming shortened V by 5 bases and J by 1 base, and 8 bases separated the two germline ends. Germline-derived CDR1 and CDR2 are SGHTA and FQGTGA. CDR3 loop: CASSPNRNTGELFF. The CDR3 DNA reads TGTGCCAGCAGCCCTAACCGGAACACCGGGGAGCTGTTTTTT.

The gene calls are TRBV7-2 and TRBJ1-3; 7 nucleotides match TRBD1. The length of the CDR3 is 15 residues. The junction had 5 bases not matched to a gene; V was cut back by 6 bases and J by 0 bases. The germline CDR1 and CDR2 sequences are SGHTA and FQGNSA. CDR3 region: CASRKTGNSGNTIYF. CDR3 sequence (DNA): TGTGCCAGCAGAAAGACAGGGAACTCTGGAAACACCATATATTTT. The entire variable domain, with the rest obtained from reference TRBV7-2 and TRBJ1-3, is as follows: GAGVSQSPSNKVTEKGKDVELRCDPISGHTALYWYRQSLGQGLEFLIYFQGNSAPDKSGLPSDRFSAERTGGSVSTLTIQRTQQEDSAVYLCASRKTGNSGNTIYFGEGSWLTVV.